Presented here are 25 T cell receptor beta chains from one specimen sequenced in a study of Ad26.COV2.S vaccination and SARS-CoV-2 variants. The treatment was: over 15 received Ad26.COV2.S at low or high dose, single or two shots; several received placebo; per-sample allocation not given. Sampling occurred on day 63 after the first vaccine or placebo injection. Only in-frame clones appear in the TCRdb table, and some are missing; sequencing was by immunoSEQ multiplex PCR. The sample shows about 400,000 clones, 80% to 95% of them seen only once. The sample was peripheral blood, taken in a trial of Ad26.COV2.S vaccine versus placebo. These receptors were obtained from a person aged 18 to 59 who received the Ad26.COV2.S COVID-19 vaccine or a placebo.

This chain uses TRBV25-1 with TRBJ2-7; D is possibly TRBD1 or TRBD2 (5 bases each). Germline V gene sequence: CDR1 MGHDK, CDR2 SYGVNS. The CDR3 totals 15 residues. The V and J ends lost 3 bases and 1 base respectively, with 13 bases between them. The CDR3 here is CASSEAGTASYEQYF. The CDR3 DNA reads as TGTGCCAGCAGTGAGGCCGGGACGGCGTCCTACGAGCAGTACTTC.

The chain employs TRBV9 and TRBJ1-2; D is unresolved. This CDR3 is 12 amino acids long. V was trimmed by 5 bases and J by 3 bases, leaving 8 bases between them. Germline loops: CDR1 SGDLS, CDR2 YYNGEE. The CDR3 DNA sequence: TGTGCCAGCAGGGCGCTGGACTATGGCTACACCTTC. This gives the protein CASRALDYGYTF.

This sequence joins TRBV30 and TRBJ2-5; D may match TRBD1 or TRBD2 (7 bases each). The CDR3 has 13 residues. Germline V lookup: CDR1 GTSNPN, CDR2 SVGIG (reference sequence). Trimming shortened V by 7 bases and J by 5 bases, and 17 bases separated the two germline ends. This chain's CDR3 is CASSGGARETQYF. In DNA, the CDR3 is TGTGCCTCTTCAGGGGGGGCGCGGGAGACCCAGTACTTC.

The chain's CDR3 is CASSQESYRELFF. CDR3 coding DNA: TGCGCCAGCAGCCAAGAATCCTATAGGGAGCTGTTTTTT. This rearrangement joins TRBV4-1 to TRBJ2-2; no reliable D call. The CDR3 covers 13 residues. Trimming took 0 bases from V and 9 from J, leaving 8 bases between them. CDR1 is MGHRA and CDR2 is YSYEKL in the germline V gene.

The chain joins TRBV7-8 to TRBJ2-3, with unresolved D. This CDR3 is built from 15 residues. V was cut by 5 bases and J by 0 bases, with 12 bases left in between. Germline CDR1 reads SGHVS; CDR2 reads FQNEAQ. CDR3 protein: CASSPSSTSTDTQYF. CDR3 nucleotides: TGTGCCAGCAGCCCATCAAGCACTAGCACAGATACGCAGTATTTT.

The V call is TRBV7-9, the J call TRBJ2-7; 14 nucleotides line up with TRBD2. V was pared by 0 bases and J by 6 bases, with 13 bases of the junction left unmatched. This CDR3 has 19 residues. Germline-derived CDR1 and CDR2 are SEHNR and FQNEAQ (reference sequence). In nucleotides, the CDR3 is TGTGCCAGCAGCTTAGCGGGGACTAGCGGGGGCCTAAAGCGGGGCGAGCAGTACTTC. Its protein is CASSLAGTSGGLKRGEQYF.

CDR3 sequence reads: CASSIPGQGWSIYF. Written as DNA, the CDR3 is TGTGCCAGTAGTATTCCGGGACAGGGTTGGTCCATATATTTT. The chain is built from TRBV19 and TRBJ1-3; 9 bases fit TRBD1. Per the germline V gene, CDR1 is LNHDA and CDR2 is SQIVND (reference sequence). Trimming removed 3 bases from V and 11 bases from J; junction bases left unmatched: 8. CDR3 size: 14 residues.

The chain links TRBV10-3 to TRBJ1-2; 7 bases are a match to TRBD1. V lost 0 bases and J lost 4; bases outside the gene matches: 5. The CDR3 extends over 15 amino acids. From germline, CDR1 is ENHRY and CDR2 SYGVKD. The CDR3 loop is CAISESGGQRYGYTF. Written as DNA, the CDR3 is TGTGCCATCAGTGAGTCTGGGGGACAGCGCTATGGCTACACCTTC.

This chain joins TRBV2 and TRBJ1-5, with D possibly matching TRBD1 (5 bases). The CDR3 runs to 15 residues. In germline, CDR1 is SNHLY, CDR2 FYNNEI. The ends were cut back, 10 bases at V and 2 bases at J, with 18 bases in the middle. The CDR3 DNA sequence: TGTGCCACCAGAGGGACCGGAGAACGCAATCAGCCCCAGCATTTT. It is translated as CATRGTGERNQPQHF. The full variable domain, in which reference TRBV2 and TRBJ1-5 provide the parts outside the CDR3, is EPEVTQTPSHQVTQMGQEVILRCVPISNHLYFYWYRQILGQKVEFLVSFYNNEISEKSEIFDDQFSVERPDGSNFTLKIRSTKLEDSAMYFCATRGTGERNQPQHFGDGTRLSIL.

CDR3 amino acids: CASNIPRAQYF. The DNA of the CDR3 is TGTGCCAGCAACATCCCTCGGGCCCAGTACTTC. The rearrangement links TRBV6-5 to TRBJ2-5, with unresolved D. Germline V gene sequence: CDR1 MNHEY, CDR2 SVGAGI. Trimming removed 7 bases from V and 9 bases from J, with 12 bases in between. The CDR3 is 11 residues long.

This chain joins TRBV5-6 and TRBJ2-3; tentatively, D is TRBD2 (5 bases). This CDR3 comprises 12 residues. Trimming removed 3 bases from V and 10 bases from J, with 12 bases in between. Germline V CDR1 and CDR2: SGHDT, YYEEEE. CDR3 DNA: TGTGCCAGCAGCTCGCGGGCGGGTCCGCAGTATTTT. Protein sequence: CASSSRAGPQYF.

The chain is built from TRBV18 and TRBJ2-2; 10 bases are shared with TRBD1. J gave up 6 bases and V 1 base, and 8 bases lay outside the gene matches. From germline, CDR1 is KGHSH and CDR2 LQKENI. This CDR3 has 17 amino acids. The DNA for the CDR3 is TGTGCCAGCTCACCACGTCGACAGGGGGCTGGCGCCGGGGAGCTGTTTTTT. Residues: CASSPRRQGAGAGELFF.

This chain links TRBV5-6 with TRBJ2-1; 7 nucleotides match TRBD2. Germline trimming cut 0 bases from V and 4 bases from J; bases unmatched to any gene: 7. The CDR3 runs 16 residues. Germline-derived CDR1 and CDR2 are SGHDT and YYEEEE. In DNA form, the CDR3 reads TGTGCCAGCAGCTTGGGTTTGCGGGGGAATTACAATGAGCAGTTCTTC. Amino acid sequence: CASSLGLRGNYNEQFF.

The gene calls are TRBV27 and TRBJ2-7; D perhaps matches TRBD1 (5 bases). The CDR3 runs 14 residues. The germline V and J ends were trimmed by 3 bases and 5 bases, with 14 bases remaining between them. Germline V gene data show CDR1 as MNHEY and CDR2 as SMNVEV (reference sequence). In DNA, the CDR3 is TGTGCCAGCAGTTTTGGGGCATTTGGCCACGAGCAGTACTTC. Encoded protein: CASSFGAFGHEQYF.

The V gene is TRBV4-3, the J gene TRBJ2-3, with D perhaps matching TRBD1 (6 bases). The germline V gene encodes CDR1 LGHNA and CDR2 YSLEER. The V end was cut by 0 bases, the J end by 5 bases, with 12 bases between. The CDR3 spans 15 residues. In DNA, the CDR3 is TGCGCCAGCAGCCAAGATAGGGGGACACAAGATACGCAGTATTTT. Translation gives CASSQDRGTQDTQYF.

V usage is TRBV6-5 and J usage is TRBJ2-5; tentative D call: TRBD1 (6 bases). Trimming stripped 2 bases from V and 2 bases from J, with 12 bases between. The CDR3 extends over 15 amino acids. The germline gives CDR1 MNHEY, CDR2 SVGAGI. The CDR3 nucleotides read TGTGCCAGCAGTTACGAGTGGGGGCGGCAAGAGACCCAGTACTTC. Protein product: CASSYEWGRQETQYF.

This chain joins TRBV7-9 and TRBJ2-3, with TRBD2 matching over 13 bases. The CDR3 is made up of 18 amino acids. The V and J ends lost 3 bases and 0 bases, in that order; junction bases with no gene match: 6. In germline, CDR1 is SEHNR, CDR2 FQNEAQ (reference sequence). The CDR3 DNA sequence: TGTGCCAGCAGCTTCGGGGGGACTAGCGGGGTTAGCACAGATACGCAGTATTTT. This gives the protein CASSFGGTSGVSTDTQYF. The full variable domain, with the rest looked up from reference TRBV7-9 and TRBJ2-3, is DTGVSQNPRHKITKRGQNVTFRCDPISEHNRLYWYRQTLGQGPEFLTYFQNEAQLEKSRLLSDRFSAERPKGSFSTLEIQRTEQGDSAMYLCASSFGGTSGVSTDTQYFGPGTRLTVL.

V is TRBV6-5 and J is TRBJ1-1; 8 positions match TRBD1. The CDR3 has 14 residues. Germline V CDR1 and CDR2: MNHEY, SVGAGI. With V trimmed by 0 bases and J by 8 bases, 5 bases remained unmatched. The CDR3 is CASSYSGPGGEAFF. CDR3 DNA sequence: TGTGCCAGCAGTTACTCGGGTCCAGGGGGCGAAGCTTTCTTT.

This clone was detected a few times. The V call is TRBV7-6, the J call TRBJ2-3, with a possible D match to TRBD2 (6 bases). This CDR3 is built from 15 residues. Trimming removed 1 base from V and 5 bases from J, with 13 bases in between. Germline values: CDR1 SGHVS, CDR2 FNYEAQ. CDR3 nucleotides: TGTGCCAGCAGCTTAGAAACTAGCTCAGGAGATACGCAGTATTTT. Encoded protein: CASSLETSSGDTQYF.

The V gene is TRBV18, the J gene TRBJ1-3; a weak D match, TRBD1 (6 bases). The germline CDR1 and CDR2 sequences are KGHSH and LQKENI. Trimming took off 3 bases at V and 5 bases at J, with 20 bases between the two ends. The CDR3 is made up of 17 amino acids. The CDR3 DNA reads as TGTGCCAGCTCACCGGAGGGCGTGGGGGCTCGGCGAAACACCATATATTTT. It is translated as CASSPEGVGARRNTIYF.

The chain employs TRBV30 and TRBJ1-5, with TRBD1 as a possible D gene (5 bases). V lost 0 bases, J lost 7 bases, and 10 bases lay in between. Germline CDR1 and CDR2: GTSNPN and SVGIG (reference sequence). This CDR3 spans 13 amino acids. CDR3 coding DNA: TGTGCCTGGAGTGTACAGGATCGCCAGCCCCAGCATTTT. It encodes CAWSVQDRQPQHF.

The J gene is TRBJ2-5, the V gene TRBV30, with D hard to call. The ends were cut back, 2 bases at V and 8 bases at J, with 12 bases in the middle. The CDR3 is 12 residues long. Germline values: CDR1 GTSNPN, CDR2 SVGIG (reference sequence). The CDR3 protein is CAWSLPFNTQYF. Here the CDR3 DNA reads TGTGCCTGGAGTCTCCCCTTCAATACCCAGTACTTC.

This clone has a handful of counts. The CDR3 sequence is CASSLLGQGVTGELFF. In DNA, the CDR3 is TGTGCCAGCAGCTTACTAGGACAGGGAGTCACCGGGGAGCTGTTTTTT. This chain connects TRBV7-2 to TRBJ2-2; 8 nucleotides align to TRBD1. CDR3 length equals 16 residues. Trimming removed 2 bases from V and 4 bases from J; junction bases left unmatched: 6. The germline gives CDR1 SGHTA, CDR2 FQGNSA.

The V and J genes are TRBV18 and TRBJ2-3; 7 nucleotides align to TRBD1. Germline CDR1 KGHSH, CDR2 LQKENI. This CDR3 comprises 18 residues. Germline trimming cut 6 bases from V and 6 bases from J; bases unmatched to any gene: 21. CDR3: CASSHQGSHQGEADTQYF. The CDR3 DNA is TGTGCCAGCTCCCACCAAGGGAGTCATCAGGGGGAAGCCGATACGCAGTATTTT.

This chain joins TRBV7-2 and TRBJ2-2; 12 nucleotides line up with TRBD2. The CDR3 is made up of 18 amino acids. Germline CDR1 is SGHTA and CDR2 is FQGNSA. The V segment lost 3 bases and the J segment 4 bases; nucleotides outside the gene matches: 9. CDR3: CASSFRGTSGRSTGELFF. Written as DNA, the CDR3 is TGTGCCAGCAGCTTCAGAGGGACTAGCGGGCGGAGCACCGGGGAGCTGTTTTTT. The full variable domain, its missing parts supplied by reference TRBV7-2 and TRBJ2-2, is GAGVSQSPSNKVTEKGKDVELRCDPISGHTALYWYRQSLGQGLEFLIYFQGNSAPDKSGLPSDRFSAERTGGSVSTLTIQRTQQEDSAVYLCASSFRGTSGRSTGELFFGEGSRLTVL.